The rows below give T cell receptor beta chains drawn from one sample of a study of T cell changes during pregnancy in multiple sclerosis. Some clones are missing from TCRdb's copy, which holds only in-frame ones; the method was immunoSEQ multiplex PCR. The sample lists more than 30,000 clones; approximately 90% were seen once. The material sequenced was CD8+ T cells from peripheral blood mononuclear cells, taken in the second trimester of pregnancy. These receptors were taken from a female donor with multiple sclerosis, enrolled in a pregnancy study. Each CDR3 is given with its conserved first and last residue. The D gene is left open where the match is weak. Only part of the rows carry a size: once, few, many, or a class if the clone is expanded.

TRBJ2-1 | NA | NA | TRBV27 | CASSQAPEQFF | TGTGCCAGCAGTCAAGCGCCTGAGCAGTTCTTC
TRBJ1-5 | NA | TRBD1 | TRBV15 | CATSARQGHGQPQHF | TGTGCCACCAGCGCCCGACAGGGTCACGGTCAGCCCCAGCATTTT
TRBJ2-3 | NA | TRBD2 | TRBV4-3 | CASSQDRPGGPQDTQYF | TGCGCCAGCAGCCAAGATCGACCGGGAGGGCCACAAGATACGCAGTATTTT
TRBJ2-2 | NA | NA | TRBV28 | CASSYRYTGELFF | TGTGCCAGCAGCTACAGGTACACCGGGGAGCTGTTTTTT
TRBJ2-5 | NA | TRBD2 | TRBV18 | CASSPQFWTSFQETQYF | TGTGCCAGCTCACCTCAATTTTGGACTAGTTTCCAAGAGACCCAGTACTTC
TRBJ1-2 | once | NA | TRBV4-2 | CASSQGQAYYGYTF | TGTGCCAGCAGCCAAGGACAGGCATACTATGGCTACACCTTC
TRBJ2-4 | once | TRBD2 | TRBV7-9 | CASSSGLAGGERKNIQYF | TGTGCCAGCAGCTCGGGACTAGCGGGAGGGGAGCGCAAAAACATTCAGTACTTC
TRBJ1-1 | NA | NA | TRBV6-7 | CASSYPRAEAFF | TGTGCCAGCAGTTACCCGCGGGCTGAAGCTTTCTTT
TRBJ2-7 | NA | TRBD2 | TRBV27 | CASSWTSGSSYEQYF | TGTGCCAGCAGTTGGACTAGCGGGAGCTCCTACGAGCAGTACTTC
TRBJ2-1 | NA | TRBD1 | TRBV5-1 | CASSIWTGSDEQFF | TGCGCCAGCAGCATATGGACAGGGTCGGATGAGCAGTTCTTC
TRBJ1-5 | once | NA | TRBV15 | CATSRDRGGSNQPQHF | TGTGCCACCAGCAGAGATAGGGGAGGAAGCAATCAGCCCCAGCATTTT
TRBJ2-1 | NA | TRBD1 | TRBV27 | CASSQGTAQTNEQFF | TGTGCCAGCAGTCAAGGGACAGCCCAAACCAATGAGCAGTTCTTC
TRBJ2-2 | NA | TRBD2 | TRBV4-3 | CASSWEGVGTGELFF | TGCGCCAGCAGCTGGGAGGGAGTGGGCACCGGGGAGCTGTTTTTT
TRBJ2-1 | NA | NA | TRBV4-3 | CASSQALQGYNEQFF | TGCGCCAGCAGCCAAGCTTTGCAGGGCTATAATGAGCAGTTCTTC
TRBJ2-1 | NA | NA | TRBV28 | CASSLSSSRVHNEQFF | TGTGCCAGCAGTTTATCTTCTTCCAGGGTCCACAATGAGCAGTTCTTC
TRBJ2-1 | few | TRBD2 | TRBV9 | CASNSGTSENEQFF | TGTGCCAGCAATTCAGGGACTAGCGAAAATGAGCAGTTCTTC
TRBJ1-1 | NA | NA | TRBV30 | CAWSVAREAFF | TGTGCCTGGAGTGTCGCCAGGGAAGCTTTCTTT
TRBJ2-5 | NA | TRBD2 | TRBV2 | CASIRLAGVGAQETQYF | TGTGCCAGCATTCGACTAGCGGGAGTGGGGGCCCAAGAGACCCAGTACTTC
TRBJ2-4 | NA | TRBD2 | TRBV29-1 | CSVTGGLGEAKNIQYF | TGCAGCGTTACGGGGGGGCTGGGGGAGGCCAAAAACATTCAGTACTTC
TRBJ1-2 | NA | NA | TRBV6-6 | CASSYLSVYGYTF | TGTGCCAGCAGTTACTTGTCGGTCTATGGCTACACCTTC
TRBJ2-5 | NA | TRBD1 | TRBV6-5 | CASSSGQGLRETQYF | TGTGCCAGCAGTTCGGGACAGGGGTTACGAGAGACCCAGTACTTC
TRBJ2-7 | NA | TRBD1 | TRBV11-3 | CASSFGGQGSYEQYF | TGTGCCAGCAGCTTTGGCGGACAGGGTTCCTACGAGCAGTACTTC
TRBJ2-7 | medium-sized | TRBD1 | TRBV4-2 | CASSQGDSEAYEQYF | TGTGCCAGCAGCCAAGGGGACAGTGAAGCCTACGAGCAGTACTTC
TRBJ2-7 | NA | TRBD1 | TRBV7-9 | CASSDRDRIYEQYF | TGTGCCAGCAGCGACCGGGACAGGATCTACGAGCAGTACTTC
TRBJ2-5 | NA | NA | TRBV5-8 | CASRSTSDTQETQYF | TGTGCCAGCAGAAGTACCTCAGACACCCAAGAGACCCAGTACTTC
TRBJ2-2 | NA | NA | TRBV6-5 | CASRAGNTGELFF | TGTGCCAGCAGAGCGGGTAACACCGGGGAGCTGTTTTTT
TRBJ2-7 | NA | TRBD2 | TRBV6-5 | CASSYSLAASYEQYF | TGTGCCAGCAGTTACTCCCTAGCGGCCTCCTACGAGCAGTACTTC
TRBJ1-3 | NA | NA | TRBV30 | CAWSADSWFGNTIYF | TGTGCCTGGAGTGCCGACAGCTGGTTTGGAAACACCATATATTTT
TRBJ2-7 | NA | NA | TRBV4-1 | CASSQGAFYGYEQYF | TGCGCCAGCAGCCAAGGAGCCTTTTATGGCTACGAGCAGTACTTC
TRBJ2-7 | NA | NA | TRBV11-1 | CASSSGGLGVYEQYF | TGTGCCAGCAGCTCTGGAGGGCTAGGGGTCTACGAGCAGTACTTC
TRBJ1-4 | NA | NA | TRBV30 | CAWSPQGWEKLFF | TGTGCCTGGAGTCCCCAGGGTTGGGAAAAACTGTTTTTT
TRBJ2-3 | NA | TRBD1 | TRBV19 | CASSMMVQGADTQYF | TGTGCCAGTAGTATGATGGTCCAGGGGGCAGATACGCAGTATTTT
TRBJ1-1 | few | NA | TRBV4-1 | CASSQRNTEAFF | TGCGCCAGCAGCCAGAGGAACACTGAAGCTTTCTTT
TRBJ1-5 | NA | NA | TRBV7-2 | CASSLQWASNQPQHF | TGTGCCAGCAGCCTTCAGTGGGCCAGTAATCAGCCCCAGCATTTT
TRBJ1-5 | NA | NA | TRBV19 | CASSAKDSYSNQPQHF | TGTGCCAGTAGTGCTAAGGACAGCTATAGCAATCAGCCCCAGCATTTT
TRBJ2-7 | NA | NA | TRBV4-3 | CASSQDLEGRAYEQYF | TGCGCCAGCAGCCAAGATTTGGAGGGCCGCGCCTACGAGCAGTACTTC
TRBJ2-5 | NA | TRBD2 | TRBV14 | CASRASGYQETQYF | TGTGCCAGCAGGGCTAGCGGGTACCAAGAGACCCAGTACTTC
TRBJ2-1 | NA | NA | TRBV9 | CASSPYPLADTYLNEQFF | TGTGCCAGCAGCCCCTATCCCCTGGCGGACACTTATCTCAATGAGCAGTTCTTC
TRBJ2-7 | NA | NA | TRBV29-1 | CSVEADSYEQYF | TGCAGCGTTGAAGCGGACAGCTACGAGCAGTACTTC
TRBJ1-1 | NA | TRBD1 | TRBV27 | CASSSGGTEAFF | TGTGCCAGCAGTTCAGGGGGAACTGAAGCTTTCTTT
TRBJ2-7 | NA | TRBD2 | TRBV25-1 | CASSEGLVSYEQYF | TGTGCCAGCAGTGAGGGACTAGTATCCTACGAGCAGTACTTC
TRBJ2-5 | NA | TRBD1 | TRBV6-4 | CASSDGTGGVETQYF | TGTGCCAGCAGTGATGGGACAGGGGGCGTGGAGACCCAGTACTTC
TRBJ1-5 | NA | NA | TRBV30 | CAWSETPGQIVPQHF | TGTGCCTGGAGTGAGACCCCTGGACAGATCGTGCCCCAGCATTTT
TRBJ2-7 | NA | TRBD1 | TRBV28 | CASSSSHGTGGAYEQYF | TGTGCCAGCAGTTCTAGTCATGGGACAGGGGGTGCCTACGAGCAGTACTTC
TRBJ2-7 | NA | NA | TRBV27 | CASSFGTLGAYEQYF | TGTGCCAGCAGTTTCGGGACTCTAGGGGCTTACGAGCAGTACTTC